The next 27 T cell receptor beta chains were all read from a single sample in a study of T cell responses to AZD1222 COVID-19 vaccine. Only in-frame clones appear in the TCRdb table, and some are missing; sequencing was by immunoSEQ multiplex PCR. The table shows about 180,000 clones, with about 93% occurring only once. The source material was peripheral blood, sampled 28 days after the second AZD1222 dose. The source of these receptors is an adult who received the AZD1222 COVID-19 vaccine.

The chain combines TRBV24-1 with TRBJ1-5, with 7 bases that match TRBD1. After removal of 7 bases from V and 3 bases from J, the junction contained 2 bases not matched to a gene. The CDR3 extends over 13 amino acids. Germline V gene lookup returns CDR1 KGHDR and CDR2 SFDVKD. The CDR3 DNA follows: TGTGCCACCAGGGGACAGTTCAATCAGCCCCAGCATTTT. Encoded protein: CATRGQFNQPQHF.

The rearrangement joins TRBV2 to TRBJ1-5; unclear D gene. With 3 bases removed from V and 6 bases from J, the gap between germline ends came to 15 bases. This CDR3 comprises 15 residues. CDR1 is SNHLY and CDR2 is FYNNEI in the germline V gene. The CDR3 DNA is TGTGCCAGCAGTGATCCCCTAAGGAATGGTCAGCCCCAGCATTTT. This encodes CASSDPLRNGQPQHF.

The J gene is TRBJ2-7, the V gene TRBV9; 8 nucleotides line up with TRBD1. The germline V gene encodes CDR1 SGDLS and CDR2 YYNGEE. The CDR3 has 15 residues. J gave up 4 bases and V 1 base, and 7 bases lay outside the gene matches. In nucleotides, the CDR3 is TGTGCCAGCAGCGTAAAGGACAGGGAACCTTACGAGCAGTACTTC. The encoded protein is CASSVKDREPYEQYF.

This clone was recorded once. This rearrangement joins TRBV18 to TRBJ1-2; 7 bases map to TRBD1. CDR1 is KGHSH, CDR2 LQKENI, per germline. The CDR3 runs to 15 residues. The J segment lost 10 bases and the V segment lost 3 bases, leaving 14 bases of the junction unmatched. The CDR3 here is CASSPVAGGDVDYTF. CDR3 coding DNA: TGTGCCAGCTCACCTGTAGCAGGGGGTGATGTGGACTACACCTTC. The whole variable domain, filled in from reference TRBV18 and TRBJ1-2, reads NAGVMQNPRHLVRRRGQEARLRCSPMKGHSHVYWYRQLPEEGLKFMVYLQKENIIDESGMPKERFSAEFPKEGPSILRIQQVVRGDSAAYFCASSPVAGGDVDYTFGSGTRLTVV.

The genes are TRBV5-4 and TRBJ1-2, with 7 bases fitting TRBD1. The CDR3 has 15 amino acids. CDR1 is SGHNT, CDR2 YYREEE, per germline (reference sequence). V trimming: 3 bases; J trimming: 0 bases; junction bases outside the gene matches: 5. The chain's CDR3 is CASSSGQETNYGYTF. CDR3 sequence (DNA): TGTGCCAGCAGCTCCGGACAGGAGACTAACTATGGCTACACCTTC.

The V call is TRBV30, the J call TRBJ2-1; TRBD1 or TRBD2 may be the D gene (8 bases each). CDR3 length: 20 residues. Deletions cut 0 bases from V and 3 bases from J, with 27 bases between. Germline CDR1 is GTSNPN and CDR2 is SVGIG (reference sequence). The CDR3 nucleotides are TGTGCCTGGAGTGTAGGACAGGGAGGATCAGCGGGAGTTCTCTACAATGAGCAGTTCTTC. It encodes CAWSVGQGGSAGVLYNEQFF.

The J gene is TRBJ1-3, the V gene TRBV9; D may be TRBD1 (6 bases). V dropped 2 bases and J dropped 2 bases, with 11 bases sitting between them. The CDR3 contains 15 residues. Germline CDR1 and CDR2: SGDLS and YYNGEE. In nucleotides, the CDR3 is TGTGCCAGCAGCGTTCGGGGGGCGCCTGGAAACACCATATATTTT. This sequence encodes CASSVRGAPGNTIYF.

The sample holds a few counts of this clone. The chain recombines TRBV7-9 with TRBJ2-3, with D uncertain. CDR3 size: 15 residues. V dropped 2 bases and J dropped 0 bases, with 9 bases sitting between them. Germline V gives CDR1 SEHNR, CDR2 FQNEAQ (reference sequence). The CDR3 loop reads CASSLSGTSTDTQYF. The CDR3 nucleotides are TGTGCCAGCAGCTTATCAGGCACCAGCACAGATACGCAGTATTTT. Combining the CDR3 with reference TRBV7-9 and TRBJ2-3 gives the whole variable domain DTGVSQNPRHKITKRGQNVTFRCDPISEHNRLYWYRQTLGQGPEFLTYFQNEAQLEKSRLLSDRFSAERPKGSFSTLEIQRTEQGDSAMYLCASSLSGTSTDTQYFGPGTRLTVL.

The chain joins TRBV30 to TRBJ1-5; D is undetermined. The V end lost 2 bases, the J end lost 3 bases, and 8 bases lay between the germline ends. This CDR3 region has 13 residues. Germline V gives CDR1 GTSNPN, CDR2 SVGIG (reference sequence). This chain's CDR3 is CAWSLKSNQPQHF. DNA of the CDR3: TGTGCCTGGAGTCTCAAATCCAATCAGCCCCAGCATTTT.

The chain combines TRBV13 with TRBJ1-2; 8 bases are shared with TRBD1. J gave up 2 bases and V 6 bases, and 17 bases lay outside the gene matches. The CDR3 loop spans 18 amino acids. Germline CDR1 reads PRHDT; CDR2 reads FYEKMQ (reference sequence). CDR3 sequence (DNA): TGTGCCAGCAGTATACTAAGTCGCCGGGACAGGATAAACTATGGCTACACCTTC. As protein: CASSILSRRDRINYGYTF.

V is TRBV5-8 and J is TRBJ2-7; D tentatively reads TRBD1 or TRBD2 (6 bases each). The CDR3 runs 15 residues. Germline loops: CDR1 SGHTS, CDR2 YDEGEE. V was trimmed by 3 bases and J by 0 bases, leaving 13 bases between them. The CDR3 spells CASSWGAGPSYEQYF. CDR3 in DNA: TGTGCCAGCAGCTGGGGGGCTGGTCCCTCCTACGAGCAGTACTTC. Full variable domain (remainder filled in from reference TRBV5-8 and TRBJ2-7): EAGVTQSPTHLIKTRGQQATLRCSPISGHTSVYWYQQALGLGLQFLLWYDEGEERNRGNFPPRFSGRQFPNYSSELNVNALELEDSALYLCASSWGAGPSYEQYFGPGTRLTVT.

The V gene is TRBV20-1, the J gene TRBJ1-5; D is ambiguous. Germline V lookup: CDR1 DFQATT, CDR2 SNEGSKA (reference sequence). The CDR3 is 14 residues long. V lost 3 bases to trimming and J lost 4 bases, with 13 bases between them. The DNA of the CDR3 is TGCAGTGCTAGTCCTCCGGGGTATAATCAGCCCCAGCATTTT. It yields the protein CSASPPGYNQPQHF.

The chain links TRBV5-1 to TRBJ2-7; 8 bases agree with TRBD1. The germline V gene has CDR1 SGHRS and CDR2 YFSETQ. This CDR3 is 14 amino acids long. The ends lost 0 bases at V and 3 bases at J; junction bases unmatched: 2. CDR3 nucleotide sequence: TGCGCCAGCAGCTTGGACAGGGGGGACTACGAGCAGTACTTC. It specifies CASSLDRGDYEQYF.

The genes are TRBV29-1 and TRBJ2-5, with a tentative D call TRBD2 (6 bases). CDR1 and CDR2 (germline): SQVTM, ANQGSEA. This CDR3 region has 14 residues. The ends were cut back, 1 base at V and 1 base at J, with 10 bases in the middle. The CDR3 sequence is CSVEAGVVQETQYF. The CDR3 DNA sequence: TGCAGCGTTGAAGCGGGAGTGGTCCAAGAGACCCAGTACTTC.

The rearrangement joins TRBV7-9 to TRBJ1-5; D not resolved. Germline CDR1 and CDR2: SEHNR and FQNEAQ (reference sequence). V was shortened by 1 base and J by 7 bases, with 5 bases between the two germline ends. The CDR3 is 12 amino acids. CDR3 loop: CASSLDAQPQHF. In DNA form, the CDR3 reads TGTGCCAGCAGCTTAGATGCGCAGCCCCAGCATTTT.

The rearrangement uses TRBV6-2 or TRBV6-3 and TRBJ1-6; D gene uncertain. The CDR3 has 14 residues. Trimming took 2 bases from V and 7 from J, leaving 9 bases between them. CDR1 and CDR2 (germline): MNHEY, SVGEGT. The CDR3 sequence: CASSYRVGNSPLHF. In DNA form, the CDR3 reads TGTGCCAGCAGTTACCGGGTAGGAAATTCACCCCTCCACTTT.

V usage is TRBV5-5 and J usage is TRBJ1-6; possible D gene TRBD1, 5 bases. The CDR3 loop spans 19 amino acids. CDR1 and CDR2 (germline): SGHKS, YYEKEE (reference sequence). Trimming shortened V by 2 bases and J by 4 bases, and 22 bases separated the two germline ends. The chain's CDR3 is CASSFRPQGEGQYNSPLHF. The CDR3 DNA sequence: TGTGCCAGCAGCTTTCGCCCCCAGGGAGAGGGGCAATATAATTCACCCCTCCACTTT.

This sequence joins TRBV6-4 and TRBJ1-5; 9 bases are shared with TRBD1. Trimming removed 10 bases from V and 6 bases from J; junction bases left unmatched: 4. This CDR3 contains 12 residues. Germline V gene sequence: CDR1 MRHNA, CDR2 SNTAGT. CDR3 region: CATRDRAQPQHF. DNA of the CDR3: TGTGCCACCCGGGACAGGGCTCAGCCCCAGCATTTT.

This chain connects TRBV3-1 (or the pseudogene TRBV3-2) to TRBJ2-2, with TRBD1 matching 7 bases. This CDR3 has 15 residues. The V gene end was trimmed by 4 bases and the J gene end by 7 bases; junction bases not matched to a gene: 9. CDR1 is LGHDT, CDR2 YNNKEL, per germline (reference sequence). CDR3 in amino acids: CASSRERTGHGELFF. The CDR3 DNA follows: TGTGCCAGCAGCCGAGAGAGGACAGGCCACGGGGAGCTGTTTTTT.

V is TRBV18 and J is TRBJ2-2; 7 bases line up with TRBD2. Trimming at V came to 2 bases and at J to 4 bases, leaving 10 bases not matched to a gene. CDR1 KGHSH and CDR2 LQKENI come from the germline V gene. This CDR3 has 17 residues. As DNA, the CDR3 is TGTGCCAGCTCACCAAACCTGGGCGGGAGTGGCACCGGGGAGCTGTTTTTT. As protein: CASSPNLGGSGTGELFF.

The chain couples TRBV11-2 to TRBJ2-3, with TRBD2 identical over 11 bases. This CDR3 is 17 amino acids long. Trimming took 1 base from V and 3 from J; bases not matched to a gene: 6. The germline CDR1 and CDR2 sequences are SGHAT and FQNNGV. CDR3 sequence (DNA): TGTGCCAGCAGCTTAGGTCTAGCGGGAGGTGGAACAGATACGCAGTATTTT. Its translation is CASSLGLAGGGTDTQYF.

This clone has just one count. The chain uses TRBV6-6 and TRBJ1-6; 10 nucleotides agree with TRBD1. The CDR3 has 15 amino acids. Germline CDR1 is MNHNY and CDR2 is SVGAGI (reference sequence). Trimming at V came to 5 bases and at J to 7 bases, leaving 5 bases not matched to a gene. For the CDR3, the DNA is TGTGCCAGCAGTCCGACAGGGGGCATGAATTCACCCCTCCACTTT. Amino acid sequence: CASSPTGGMNSPLHF.

The V gene is TRBV27, the J gene TRBJ2-1; the D is unclear. The length of the CDR3 is 14 residues. Per germline, CDR1 MNHEY and CDR2 SMNVEV (reference sequence). V lost 3 bases to trimming and J lost 0 bases, with 6 bases between them. This CDR3 reads CASSFVSSYNEQFF. CDR3 bases: TGTGCCAGCAGTTTCGTTAGCTCCTACAATGAGCAGTTCTTC.

This clone has only one observation. The chain joins TRBV6-1 to TRBJ1-3, with D hard to call. V was shortened by 1 base and J by 0 bases, with 7 bases between the two germline ends. Germline CDR1 is MNHNS and CDR2 is SASEGT. The CDR3 covers 15 residues. CDR3 nucleotide sequence: TGTGCCAGCAGTGAAGTTGTCAGCTCTGGAAACACCATATATTTT. Encoded protein: CASSEVVSSGNTIYF.

The chain uses TRBV5-1 and TRBJ1-3, with D perhaps matching TRBD1 (5 bases). V dropped 0 bases and J dropped 0 bases, with 16 bases sitting between them. The CDR3 consists of 18 residues. Per germline, CDR1 SGHRS and CDR2 YFSETQ. The CDR3 sequence: CASSLVQAGTLSGNTIYF. The CDR3 nucleotides are TGCGCCAGCAGCTTGGTACAGGCTGGGACCCTCTCTGGAAACACCATATATTTT. The complete variable domain, with remaining parts taken from reference TRBV5-1 and TRBJ1-3, reads KAGVTQTPRYLIKTRGQQVTLSCSPISGHRSVSWYQQTPGQGLQFLFEYFSETQRNKGNFPGRFSGRQFSNSRSEMNVSTLELGDSALYLCASSLVQAGTLSGNTIYFGEGSWLTVV.

This clone was detected only once. The chain uses TRBV15 and TRBJ2-5; D is ambiguous. The V gene's germline CDR1 is LNHNV and CDR2 YYDKDF (reference sequence). The V end was cut by 0 bases, the J end by 5 bases, with 7 bases between. This CDR3 spans 13 amino acids. The CDR3 DNA sequence: TGTGCCACCAGCAGAGATCTGGGGGAGACCCAGTACTTC. Its translation is CATSRDLGETQYF.

The rearrangement uses TRBV28 and TRBJ1-6; a weak D match, TRBD1 (5 bases). CDR3 length equals 14 residues. V shed 6 bases and J shed 7 bases, with 13 bases lying between them. The germline V gene encodes CDR1 MDHEN and CDR2 SYDVKM. In DNA form, the CDR3 reads TGTGCCAGCAGACAGACACGGGGGAATTCACCCCTCCACTTT. This sequence encodes CASRQTRGNSPLHF.